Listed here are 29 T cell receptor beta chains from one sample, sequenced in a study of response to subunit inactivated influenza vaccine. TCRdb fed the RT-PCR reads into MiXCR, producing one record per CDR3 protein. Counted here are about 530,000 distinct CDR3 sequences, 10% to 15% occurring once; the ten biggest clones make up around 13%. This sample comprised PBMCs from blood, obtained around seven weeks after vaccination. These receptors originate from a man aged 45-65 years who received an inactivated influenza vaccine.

CDR3 nucleotides: TGTGCCAGCAGCGACGGACTAGCGGGAGGGCCTCCGTTCTTC. Amino acids: CASSDGLAGGPPFF. This sequence joins TRBV7-9 and TRBJ2-1; 15 bases fit TRBD2. This CDR3 has 14 amino acids. The J segment lost 15 bases and the V segment lost 5 bases, leaving 8 bases of the junction unmatched. Germline assignment: CDR1 SEHNR and CDR2 FQNEAQ (reference sequence).

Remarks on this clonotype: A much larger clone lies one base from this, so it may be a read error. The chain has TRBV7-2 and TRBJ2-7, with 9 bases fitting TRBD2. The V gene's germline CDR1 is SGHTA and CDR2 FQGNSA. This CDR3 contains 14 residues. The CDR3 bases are TGTGTCAGCAGCTTGACTAGCGGAATCTACGAGCAGTACTTC. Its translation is CVSSLTSGIYEQYF.

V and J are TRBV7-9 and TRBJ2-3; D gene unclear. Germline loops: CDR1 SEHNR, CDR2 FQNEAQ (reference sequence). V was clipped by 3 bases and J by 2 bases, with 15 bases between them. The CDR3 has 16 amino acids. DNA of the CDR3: TGTGCCAGCAGCTTTAGGATGAGCCAGATCACAGATACGCAGTATTTT. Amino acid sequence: CASSFRMSQITDTQYF.

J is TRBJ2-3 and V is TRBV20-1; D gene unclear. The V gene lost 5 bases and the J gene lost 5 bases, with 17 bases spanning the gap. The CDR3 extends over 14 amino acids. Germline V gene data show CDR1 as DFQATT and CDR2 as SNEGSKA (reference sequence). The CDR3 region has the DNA TGCAGTGCTTCCCACTACGGATGGGGAGATACGCAGTATTTT. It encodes CSASHYGWGDTQYF.

The CDR3 DNA reads as TGTGCCAGCAGCTTCGGGCGGGCCAACGATGGAGATACGCAGTATTTT. Protein: CASSFGRANDGDTQYF. The chain uses TRBV5-6 and TRBJ2-3; possible D gene TRBD2, 5 bases. The CDR3 runs 16 residues. Trimming removed 2 bases from V and 5 bases from J, with 18 bases in between. The germline CDR1 and CDR2 sequences are SGHDT and YYEEEE.

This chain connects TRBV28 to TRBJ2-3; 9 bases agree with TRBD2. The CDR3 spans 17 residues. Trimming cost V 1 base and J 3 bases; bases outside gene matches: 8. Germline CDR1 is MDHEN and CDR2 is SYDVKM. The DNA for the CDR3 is TGTGCCAGCAGTTTATTTGAGCGGGGGGAATGGACAGATACGCAGTATTTT. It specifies CASSLFERGEWTDTQYF.

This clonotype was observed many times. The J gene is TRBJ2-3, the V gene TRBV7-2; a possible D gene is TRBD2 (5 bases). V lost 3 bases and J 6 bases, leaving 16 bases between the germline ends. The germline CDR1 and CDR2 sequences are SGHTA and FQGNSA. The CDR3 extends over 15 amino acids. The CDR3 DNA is TGTGCCAGCAGCTTCGTAAGAGGGAAATCTGATACGCAGTATTTT. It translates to CASSFVRGKSDTQYF.

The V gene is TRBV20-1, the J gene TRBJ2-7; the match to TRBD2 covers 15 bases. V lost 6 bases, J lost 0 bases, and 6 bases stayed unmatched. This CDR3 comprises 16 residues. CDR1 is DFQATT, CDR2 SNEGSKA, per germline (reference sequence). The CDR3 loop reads CSAQGTSGRSSYEQYF. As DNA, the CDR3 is TGCAGTGCCCAAGGGACTAGCGGGAGGAGCTCCTACGAGCAGTACTTC.

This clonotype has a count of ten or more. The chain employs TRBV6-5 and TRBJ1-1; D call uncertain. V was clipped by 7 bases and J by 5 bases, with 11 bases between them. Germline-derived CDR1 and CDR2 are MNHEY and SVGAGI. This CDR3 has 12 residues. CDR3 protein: CASTPGGTEAFF. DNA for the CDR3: TGTGCCAGCACCCCCGGAGGGACTGAAGCTTTCTTT.

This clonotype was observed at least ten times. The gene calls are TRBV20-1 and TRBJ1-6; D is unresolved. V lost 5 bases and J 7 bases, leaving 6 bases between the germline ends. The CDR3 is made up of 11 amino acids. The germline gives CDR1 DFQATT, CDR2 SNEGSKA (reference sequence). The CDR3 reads CSAQGNSPLHF. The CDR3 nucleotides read TGCAGTGCTCAAGGGAATTCACCCCTCCACTTT.

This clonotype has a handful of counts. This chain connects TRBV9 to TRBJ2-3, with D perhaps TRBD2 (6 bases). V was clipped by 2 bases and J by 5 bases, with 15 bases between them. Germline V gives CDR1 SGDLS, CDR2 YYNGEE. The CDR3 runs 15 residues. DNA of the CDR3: TGTGCCAGCAGCGTGCAGGAGGGGTTCAAAGATACGCAGTATTTT. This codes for CASSVQEGFKDTQYF.

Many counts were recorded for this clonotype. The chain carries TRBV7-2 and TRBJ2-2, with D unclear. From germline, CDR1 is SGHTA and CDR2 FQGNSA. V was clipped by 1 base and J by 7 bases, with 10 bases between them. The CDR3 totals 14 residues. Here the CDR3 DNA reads TGTGCCAGCAGCTTAGTTCGAAAGGGCGGGGAGCTGTTTTTT. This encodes CASSLVRKGGELFF.

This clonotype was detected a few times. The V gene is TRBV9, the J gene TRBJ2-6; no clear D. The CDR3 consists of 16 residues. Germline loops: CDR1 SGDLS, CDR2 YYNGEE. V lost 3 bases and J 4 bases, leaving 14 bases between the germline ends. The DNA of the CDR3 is TGTGCCAGCAGCGGCCCCAGGAGCCCGGGGGCCAACGTCCTGACTTTC. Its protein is CASSGPRSPGANVLTF.

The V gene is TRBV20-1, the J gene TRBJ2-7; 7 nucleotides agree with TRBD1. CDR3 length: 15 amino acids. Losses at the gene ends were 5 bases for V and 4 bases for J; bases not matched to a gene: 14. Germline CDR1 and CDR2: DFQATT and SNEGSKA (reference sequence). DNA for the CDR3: TGCAGTGCTCTCCCTTGGGACAGCTCGATTTACGAGCAGTACTTC. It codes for CSALPWDSSIYEQYF.

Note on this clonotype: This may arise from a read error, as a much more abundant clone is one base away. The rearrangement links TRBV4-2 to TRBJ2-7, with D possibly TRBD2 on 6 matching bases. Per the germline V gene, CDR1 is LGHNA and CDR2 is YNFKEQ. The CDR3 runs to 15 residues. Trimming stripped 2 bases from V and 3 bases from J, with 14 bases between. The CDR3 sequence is CASSQQRQAGYEQYF. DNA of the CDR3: TGTGCCAGCAGCCAACAAAGGCAAGCGGGCTACGAGCAGTACTTC.

In nucleotides, the CDR3 is TGTGCCAGCAGTCACAGGGCGGAGGAGACCCAGTACTTC. It yields the protein CASSHRAEETQYF. This chain connects TRBV6-6 to TRBJ2-5, with a possible D match to TRBD1 (6 bases). The CDR3 is made up of 13 amino acids. V shed 5 bases and J shed 5 bases, with 12 bases lying between them. Germline CDR1 is MNHNY and CDR2 is SVGAGI (reference sequence).

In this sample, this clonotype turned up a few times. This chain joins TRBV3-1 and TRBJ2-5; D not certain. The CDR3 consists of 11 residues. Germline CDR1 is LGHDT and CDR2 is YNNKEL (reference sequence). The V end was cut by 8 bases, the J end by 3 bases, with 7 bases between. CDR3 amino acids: CASGQEETQYF. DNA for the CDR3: TGTGCCAGCGGGCAGGAAGAGACCCAGTACTTC.

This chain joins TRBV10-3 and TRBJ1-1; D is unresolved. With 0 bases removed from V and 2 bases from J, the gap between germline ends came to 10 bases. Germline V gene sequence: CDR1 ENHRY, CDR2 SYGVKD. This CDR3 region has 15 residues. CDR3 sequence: CAISESSDANTEAFF. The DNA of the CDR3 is TGTGCCATCAGTGAGTCGTCAGATGCTAACACTGAAGCTTTCTTT.

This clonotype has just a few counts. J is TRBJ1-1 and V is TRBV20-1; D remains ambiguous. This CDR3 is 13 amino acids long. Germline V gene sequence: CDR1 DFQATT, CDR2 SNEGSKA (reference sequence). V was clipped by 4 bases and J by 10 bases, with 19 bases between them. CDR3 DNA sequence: TGCAGTGCTATCGATCCCAATGAGGACGGAGCTTTCTTT. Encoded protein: CSAIDPNEDGAFF.

The CDR3 sequence is CASSLALGQETQYF. The CDR3 region has the DNA TGTGCCAGCAGCTTAGCTCTGGGACAAGAGACCCAGTACTTC. The chain couples TRBV7-2 to TRBJ2-5; D gene uncertain. The CDR3 consists of 14 residues. CDR1 is SGHTA, CDR2 FQGNSA, per germline. V shed 0 bases and J shed 2 bases, with 7 bases lying between them.

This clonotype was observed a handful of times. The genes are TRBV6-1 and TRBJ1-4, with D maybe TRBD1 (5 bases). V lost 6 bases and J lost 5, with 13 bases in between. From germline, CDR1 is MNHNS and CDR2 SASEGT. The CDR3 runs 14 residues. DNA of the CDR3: TGTGCCAGCAGAACCGGGACTGGAAATGAAAAACTGTTTTTT. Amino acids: CASRTGTGNEKLFF.

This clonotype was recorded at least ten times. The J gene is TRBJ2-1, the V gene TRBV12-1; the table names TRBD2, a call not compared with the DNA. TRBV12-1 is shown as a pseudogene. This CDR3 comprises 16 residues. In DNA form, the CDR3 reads TGTGCCAGCAGCTTGACCGGGACTATCTCCTACAATGAGCAGTTCTTC. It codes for CASSLTGTISYNEQFF.

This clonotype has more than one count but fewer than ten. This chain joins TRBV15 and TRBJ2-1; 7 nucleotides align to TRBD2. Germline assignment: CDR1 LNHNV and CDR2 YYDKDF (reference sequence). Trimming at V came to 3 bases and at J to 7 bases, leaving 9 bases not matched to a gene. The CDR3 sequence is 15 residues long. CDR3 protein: CATSSGAGVLNEQFF. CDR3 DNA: TGTGCCACCAGCAGCGGGGCGGGAGTCCTAAATGAGCAGTTCTTC.

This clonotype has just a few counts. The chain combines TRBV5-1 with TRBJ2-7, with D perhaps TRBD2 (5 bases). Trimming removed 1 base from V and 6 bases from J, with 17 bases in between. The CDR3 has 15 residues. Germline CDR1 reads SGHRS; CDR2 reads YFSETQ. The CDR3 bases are TGCGCCAGCAGCTTGACCGGACTGGGCGTATTCGAGCAGTACTTC. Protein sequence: CASSLTGLGVFEQYF.

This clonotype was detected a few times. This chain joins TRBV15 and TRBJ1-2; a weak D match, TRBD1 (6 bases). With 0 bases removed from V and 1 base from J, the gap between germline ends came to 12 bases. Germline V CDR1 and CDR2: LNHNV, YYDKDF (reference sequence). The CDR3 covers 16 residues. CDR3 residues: CATSRDRGQGNYGYTF. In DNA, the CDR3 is TGTGCCACCAGCAGAGATCGGGGGCAGGGTAACTATGGCTACACCTTC.

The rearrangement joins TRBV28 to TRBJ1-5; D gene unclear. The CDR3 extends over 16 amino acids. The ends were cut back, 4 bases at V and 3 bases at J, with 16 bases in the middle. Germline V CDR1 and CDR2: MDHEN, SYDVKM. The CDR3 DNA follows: TGTGCCAGCAGTTCCCAACTAGGACGGTACAATCAGCCCCAGCATTTT. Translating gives CASSSQLGRYNQPQHF.

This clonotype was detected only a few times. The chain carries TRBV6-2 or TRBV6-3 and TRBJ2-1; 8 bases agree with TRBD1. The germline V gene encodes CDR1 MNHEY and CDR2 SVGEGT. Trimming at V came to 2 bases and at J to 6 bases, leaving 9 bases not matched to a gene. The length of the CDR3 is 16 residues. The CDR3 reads CASSYTSGGEGNEQFF. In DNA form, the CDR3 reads TGTGCCAGCAGTTACACCTCAGGGGGCGAAGGCAATGAGCAGTTCTTC.

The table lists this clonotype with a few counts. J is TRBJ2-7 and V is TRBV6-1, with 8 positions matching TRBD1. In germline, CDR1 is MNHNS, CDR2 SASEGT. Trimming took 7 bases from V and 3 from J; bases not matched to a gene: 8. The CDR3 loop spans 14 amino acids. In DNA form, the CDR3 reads TGTGCCAGCAAGAAGACAGGGGACAGCTACGAGCAGTACTTC. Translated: CASKKTGDSYEQYF.

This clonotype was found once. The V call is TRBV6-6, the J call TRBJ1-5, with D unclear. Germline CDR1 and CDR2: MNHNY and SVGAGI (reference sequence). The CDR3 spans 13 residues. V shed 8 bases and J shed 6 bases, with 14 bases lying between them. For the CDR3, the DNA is TGTGCCAGCCAGCAATTCGCGGTTCAGCCCCAGCATTTT. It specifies CASQQFAVQPQHF.